Each of the 29 T cell receptor beta chains below was sequenced from the same sample in a study of identical twins. Using its own MiXCR run on the 5' RACE reads, TCRdb lists one record per CDR3 protein. The table records some 320,000 distinct CDR3 sequences, about 12% of them present only once. The same sample was also studied in work on yellow fever vaccine responses in identical twins.

The specimen sequenced was CD8+ T cells sorted from blood. Every receptor here comes from a woman between 18 and 29 years old in good health.

This clonotype showed up just a few times. The chain employs TRBV7-9 and TRBJ2-5, with TRBD1 identical over 7 bases. This CDR3 contains 15 residues. Per the germline V gene, CDR1 is SEHNR and CDR2 is FQNEAQ (reference sequence). The junction had 7 bases not matched to a gene; V was cut back by 4 bases and J by 2 bases. The CDR3 DNA reads TGTGCCAGCAGCTCCCGGGACAGAGAACAAGAGACCCAGTACTTC. Its translation is CASSSRDREQETQYF.

This chain joins TRBV6-4 and TRBJ2-1; 8 positions match TRBD2. The CDR3 is 14 amino acids. Germline CDR1 MRHNA, CDR2 SNTAGT. With V trimmed by 5 bases and J by 8 bases, 8 bases remained unmatched. The CDR3 DNA reads as TGTGCCAGCAGTTCTCGGGGGGGCCTAGATGAGCAGTTCTTC. This sequence encodes CASSSRGGLDEQFF.

This clonotype was seen ten or more times. The chain combines TRBV28 with TRBJ2-1; no definite D call. Germline V gene data show CDR1 as MDHEN and CDR2 as SYDVKM. The V and J ends lost 7 bases and 1 base respectively, with 8 bases between them. The CDR3 consists of 13 residues. CDR3 sequence: CASNLLSYNEQFF. The CDR3 DNA reads as TGTGCCAGCAATTTGCTTTCCTACAATGAGCAGTTCTTC. Full variable domain (missing parts from reference TRBV28 and TRBJ2-1): DVKVTQSSRYLVKRTGEKVFLECVQDMDHENMFWYRQDPGLGLRLIYFSYDVKMKEKGDIPEGYSVSREKKERFSLILESASTNQTSMYLCASNLLSYNEQFFGPGTRLTVL.

This clonotype has just a few counts. This rearrangement joins TRBV5-5 to TRBJ1-2; D perhaps matches TRBD1 (5 bases). Looked up from germline, CDR1 is SGHKS and CDR2 is YYEKEE (reference sequence). Between the trimmed V and J ends, which lost 5 bases and 5 bases, there was a span of 22 bases. This CDR3 contains 16 residues. CDR3: CASSGQAGAPYYGYTF. CDR3 DNA sequence: TGTGCCAGCAGTGGGCAGGCCGGGGCACCCTATTATGGCTACACCTTC.

The chain links TRBV14 to TRBJ2-1; TRBD1 is a possible D gene (7 bases). Germline CDR1 is SGHDN and CDR2 is FVKESK. The CDR3 spans 15 residues. The V end was cut by 4 bases, the J end by 3 bases, with 13 bases between. The CDR3, as DNA: TGTGCCAGCAGCCTCCAGGGGGGTGACTACAATGAGCAGTTCTTC. It codes for CASSLQGGDYNEQFF.

This clonotype was found many times. This chain uses TRBV2 with TRBJ2-1, with TRBD1 identical over 11 bases. The CDR3 loop spans 15 amino acids. The germline CDR1 and CDR2 sequences are SNHLY and FYNNEI. V trimming: 6 bases; J trimming: 4 bases; junction bases outside the gene matches: 5. DNA of the CDR3: TGTGCCAGCAGCCACCGGGACAGGGGGTACAATGAGCAGTTCTTC. It is translated as CASSHRDRGYNEQFF.

This sequence joins TRBV11-1 and TRBJ2-1, with 9 bases lining up with TRBD2. This CDR3 spans 17 amino acids. Unmatched junction bases numbered 12, after V lost 5 bases and J lost 4 bases. Germline CDR1 is SGHAT and CDR2 is FQDESV (reference sequence). CDR3 sequence: CASSRPLSGGRYNEQFF. The CDR3 DNA reads TGTGCCAGCAGCCGTCCCCTAAGCGGGGGGCGTTACAATGAGCAGTTCTTC.

At least ten counts were recorded for this clonotype. The J gene is TRBJ2-5, the V gene TRBV4-2; no reliable D call. The CDR3 covers 15 residues. Trimming removed 1 base at V and 1 base at J, with 10 bases between. CDR1 LGHNA and CDR2 YNFKEQ come from the germline V gene. CDR3 protein: CASSQGVGFQETQYF. The CDR3 DNA reads TGTGCCAGCAGCCAAGGGGTAGGATTCCAAGAGACCCAGTACTTC.

The table lists this clonotype with a few counts. The chain uses TRBV7-9 and TRBJ2-1, with TRBD1 identical over 8 bases. Germline-derived CDR1 and CDR2 are SEHNR and FQNEAQ (reference sequence). The length of the CDR3 is 14 residues. V lost 5 bases and J lost 7; bases outside the gene matches: 7. The CDR3 nucleotides read TGTGCCAGCAGCCTCGGACAGGGTTGGAATGAGCAGTTCTTC. It specifies CASSLGQGWNEQFF.

There are a few counts of this clonotype. The rearrangement joins TRBV24-1 to TRBJ2-3; D unresolved. Trimming left V 5 bases short and J 2 bases short, with 13 bases between. The CDR3 runs to 15 residues. Germline V gene data show CDR1 as KGHDR and CDR2 as SFDVKD. This CDR3 reads CATSGSVLSTDTQYF. The CDR3 DNA reads as TGTGCCACCAGTGGGTCGGTTTTATCCACAGATACGCAGTATTTT.

This clonotype was counted between two and nine times. The genes are TRBV12-3 or TRBV12-4 and TRBJ2-1; TRBD1 might be the D (6 bases). The CDR3 contains 16 residues. The V gene lost 7 bases and the J gene lost 9 bases, with 25 bases spanning the gap. The CDR3 region has the DNA TGTGCCAGCACCCTCGGACAGCCGATCCCTTTGGGTGAGCAGTTCTTC. The encoded protein is CASTLGQPIPLGEQFF.

The chain recombines TRBV7-8 with TRBJ2-3; no clear D gene. This CDR3 is 14 amino acids long. Germline CDR1 is SGHVS and CDR2 is FQNEAQ. Trimming pared 5 bases from V and 5 bases from J, leaving 14 bases between. The CDR3 reads CASSPRADQDTQYF. CDR3 nucleotide sequence: TGTGCCAGCAGCCCAAGGGCAGACCAAGATACGCAGTATTTT.

This clonotype was detected ten times or more. This chain connects TRBV29-1 to TRBJ2-7, with 11 bases that match TRBD2. The CDR3 has 14 amino acids. Germline values: CDR1 SQVTM, CDR2 ANQGSEA. With 1 base clipped from V and 2 bases from J, the junction kept 1 base outside the gene matches. The CDR3 spells CSVEGLAGPYEQYF. CDR3 coding DNA: TGCAGCGTTGAAGGACTAGCGGGACCCTACGAGCAGTACTTC.

For the CDR3, the DNA is TGTGCCAGCAGTTACGACAGCCTTAACTATGGCTACACCTTC. This sequence encodes CASSYDSLNYGYTF. V is TRBV6-5 and J is TRBJ1-2; D may be TRBD1 (5 bases). Germline V gene data show CDR1 as MNHEY and CDR2 as SVGAGI. Trimming removed 2 bases at V and 1 base at J, with 8 bases between. This CDR3 spans 14 amino acids.

This clonotype was found a few times. The chain couples TRBV20-1 to TRBJ2-1; weak D call: TRBD2 (5 bases). The CDR3 contains 13 residues. The ends were cut back, 3 bases at V and 3 bases at J, with 9 bases in the middle. Per the germline V gene, CDR1 is DFQATT and CDR2 is SNEGSKA (reference sequence). The CDR3 loop is CSASGEIYNEQFF. Written as DNA, the CDR3 is TGCAGTGCTAGCGGGGAAATCTACAATGAGCAGTTCTTC.

This clonotype was observed a few times. The rearrangement links TRBV27 to TRBJ2-3; 9 bases agree with TRBD2. Per the germline V gene, CDR1 is MNHEY and CDR2 is SMNVEV (reference sequence). V was clipped by 6 bases and J by 5 bases; unmatched bases: 18. The CDR3 length is 18 residues. In DNA, the CDR3 is TGTGCCAGCAGGGAAACCCCCCTGACTAGCGGCGCTGGAGATACGCAGTATTTT. Protein product: CASRETPLTSGAGDTQYF.

This clonotype was observed at least ten times. The rearrangement links TRBV7-8 to TRBJ2-7; 8 positions match TRBD1. This CDR3 is built from 13 residues. The germline V gene encodes CDR1 SGHVS and CDR2 FQNEAQ. With V trimmed by 7 bases and J by 6 bases, 8 bases remained unmatched. The CDR3 here is CASTGGFTREQYV. CDR3 nucleotide sequence: TGTGCCAGCACAGGGGGCTTCACACGCGAGCAGTACGTC.

This clonotype was seen a handful of times. The gene calls are TRBV12-5 and TRBJ2-5; D uncertain. The CDR3 sequence is 15 residues long. V was clipped by 0 bases and J by 1 base, with 9 bases between them. Germline CDR1 is LGHNT and CDR2 is FRNRAP. The CDR3 loop is CASGLVYGSQETQYF. The CDR3 DNA reads as TGTGCTAGTGGTTTGGTATACGGAAGCCAAGAGACCCAGTACTTC.

The V and J genes are TRBV9 and TRBJ1-2, with D perhaps TRBD1 (6 bases). The ends were cut back, 4 bases at V and 13 bases at J, with 17 bases in the middle. CDR1 and CDR2 from the germline V gene are SGDLS and YYNGEE. The CDR3 is 12 amino acids. The CDR3, as DNA: TGTGCCAGCAGCCTCACCGGGACATTCAGCACCTTC. It yields the protein CASSLTGTFSTF.

The V call is TRBV13, the J call TRBJ2-1, with 16 bases matching TRBD2. The CDR3 extends over 17 amino acids. V shed 5 bases and J 7 bases; nucleotides not matched to a gene: 8. Germline-derived CDR1 and CDR2 are PRHDT and FYEKMQ (reference sequence). The CDR3 region has the DNA TGTGCCAGCAGCCCGGGACTAGCGGGAGGGCCGGGTAATGAGCAGTTCTTC. Amino acids: CASSPGLAGGPGNEQFF.

This clonotype was recorded only once. V usage is TRBV6-5 and J usage is TRBJ2-1; D is ambiguous. Trimming left V 4 bases short and J 5 bases short, with 12 bases between. The CDR3 runs 14 residues. CDR1 is MNHEY, CDR2 SVGAGI, per germline. The CDR3 loop reads CASSFLRENNEQFF. DNA for the CDR3: TGTGCCAGCAGTTTTCTCAGAGAGAACAATGAGCAGTTCTTC.

This chain joins TRBV20-1 and TRBJ2-1, with D perhaps matching TRBD2 (5 bases). The germline gives CDR1 DFQATT, CDR2 SNEGSKA (reference sequence). V shed 5 bases and J shed 3 bases, with 29 bases lying between them. The CDR3 runs to 19 residues. CDR3 loop: CSAEAAGTQVVYYYNEQFF. The CDR3 DNA reads as TGCAGTGCTGAAGCGGCCGGCACCCAAGTAGTCTACTACTACAATGAGCAGTTCTTC.

As DNA, the CDR3 is TGTGCCAGCAGTTTGTCGGGTTCCGGGTATGAGCAGTTCTTC. This encodes CASSLSGSGYEQFF. The chain combines TRBV12-3 or TRBV12-4 with TRBJ2-1; D call uncertain. CDR3 length: 14 residues. The V end lost 3 bases, the J end lost 8 bases, and 14 bases lay between the germline ends.

V and J are TRBV6-2 or TRBV6-3 and TRBJ2-7; possible D gene TRBD1, 6 bases. The CDR3 extends over 14 amino acids. Germline V lookup: CDR1 MNHEY, CDR2 SVGEGT. V lost 6 bases, J lost 0 bases, and 12 bases lay in between. CDR3 sequence: CASSYRTASYEQYF. In DNA form, the CDR3 reads TGTGCCAGCAGCTATAGGACAGCCTCCTACGAGCAGTACTTC.

The chain joins TRBV15 to TRBJ2-2; 8 bases match TRBD1. The length of the CDR3 is 15 residues. Germline CDR1 reads LNHNV; CDR2 reads YYDKDF (reference sequence). Germline trimming cut 0 bases from V and 6 bases from J; bases unmatched to any gene: 3. The CDR3: CATSRDQGASGELFF. CDR3 coding DNA: TGTGCCACCAGCAGAGATCAGGGGGCTTCCGGGGAGCTGTTTTTT.

The gene calls are TRBV4-1 and TRBJ1-4, with a tentative D call TRBD1 (5 bases). From germline, CDR1 is MGHRA and CDR2 YSYEKL. The CDR3 runs to 15 residues. V shed 1 base and J shed 7 bases, with 13 bases lying between them. The CDR3 DNA reads TGCGCCAGCAGCCAAGGGCAGGGTCTGGGTGAAAAACTGTTTTTT. It encodes CASSQGQGLGEKLFF.

In its sample, this clonotype was seen many times. The gene calls are TRBV12-3 or TRBV12-4 and TRBJ2-7; D is perhaps TRBD1 (5 bases). This CDR3 contains 13 residues. V lost 5 bases, J lost 0 bases, and 8 bases lay in between. Here the CDR3 reads CASSPGHSYEQYF. CDR3 coding DNA: TGTGCCAGCAGTCCCGGACACTCCTACGAGCAGTACTTC.

This clonotype occurred a few times. This sequence joins TRBV6-5 and TRBJ2-1, with 7 bases aligning to TRBD2. CDR3 size: 14 residues. Per the germline V gene, CDR1 is MNHEY and CDR2 is SVGAGI. Unmatched junction bases numbered 6, after V lost 2 bases and J lost 8 bases. CDR3 bases: TGTGCCAGCAGTTACACACTAGCGAGAGATGAGCAGTTCTTC. Its translation: CASSYTLARDEQFF.

The sample holds a few counts of this clonotype. The V and J genes are TRBV28 and TRBJ2-1; D call uncertain. The CDR3 extends over 14 amino acids. The V and J ends lost 4 bases and 9 bases respectively, with 16 bases between them. Per the germline V gene, CDR1 is MDHEN and CDR2 is SYDVKM. The CDR3 is CASSSVVGDGEQFF. The CDR3 DNA reads as TGTGCCAGCAGTTCGGTTGTGGGCGACGGTGAGCAGTTCTTC.